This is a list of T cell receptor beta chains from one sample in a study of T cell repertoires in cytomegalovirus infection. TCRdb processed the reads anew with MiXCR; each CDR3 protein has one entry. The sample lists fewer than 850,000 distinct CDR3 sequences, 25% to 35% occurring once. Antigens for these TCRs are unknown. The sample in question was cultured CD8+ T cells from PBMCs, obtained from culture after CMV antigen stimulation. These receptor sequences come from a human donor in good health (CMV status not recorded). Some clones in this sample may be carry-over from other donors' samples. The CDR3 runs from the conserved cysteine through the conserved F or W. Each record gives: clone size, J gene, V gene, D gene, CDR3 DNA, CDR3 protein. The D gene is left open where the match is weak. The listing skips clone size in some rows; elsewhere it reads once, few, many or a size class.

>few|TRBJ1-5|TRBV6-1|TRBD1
TGTGCCAGCAAGGGACAGGGTGCGGTATTTGGGAGCAATCAGCCCCAGCATTTT
CASKGQGAVFGSNQPQHF
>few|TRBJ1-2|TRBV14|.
TGTGCCAGCAGCCAGGACCCTAACTATGGCTACACCTTC
CASSQDPNYGYTF
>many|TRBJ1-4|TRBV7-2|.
TGTGCCAGCAGCCAAAATCCTGGGGGACGGGAAAAACTGTTTTTT
CASSQNPGGREKLFF
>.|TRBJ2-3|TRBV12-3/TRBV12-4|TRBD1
TGTGCCAGCAGTTTAGGGGACAGGGACTTAACAGATACGCAGTATTTT
CASSLGDRDLTDTQYF
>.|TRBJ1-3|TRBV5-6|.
TGTGCCAGCAGCTTGGGACGGTCCGCCAAGTATGGAAACACCATATATTTT
CASSLGRSAKYGNTIYF
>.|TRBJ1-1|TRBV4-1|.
TGCGCCAGCAGCCAAGAGCAGGGAGTAGCTGAAGCTTTCTTT
CASSQEQGVAEAFF
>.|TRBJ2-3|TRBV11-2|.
TGTGCCAGCAGCTTAGCGGGCCGAACGAGCACAGATACGCAGTATTTT
CASSLAGRTSTDTQYF
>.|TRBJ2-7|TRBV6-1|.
TGTGCCAGCAGTCCCTTGAGGGTCAGCTACGAGCAGTACTTC
CASSPLRVSYEQYF
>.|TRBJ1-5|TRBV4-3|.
TGCGCCAGCAGCCAAGATGTCGGAATGAGTCCTCGGGCTCAGCCCCAGCATTTT
CASSQDVGMSPRAQPQHF
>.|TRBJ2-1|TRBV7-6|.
TGTGCCAGCAGCTTAAAATCCGCCGGCGGAGCCTCCTACAATGAGCAGTTCTTC
CASSLKSAGGASYNEQFF
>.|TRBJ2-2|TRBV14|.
TGTGCCAGCAGCTTACGGCTCGGGGAGCTGTTTTTT
CASSLRLGELFF
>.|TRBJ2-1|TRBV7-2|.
TGTGCCAGCAGCGCCCCCGCAGGGGTTTCCTACAATGAGCAGTTATTC
CASSAPAGVSYNEQLF
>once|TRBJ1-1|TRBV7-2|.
TGTGCCAGCAGCCCCGTGAACACTGGAGCTTTCTTT
CASSPVNTGAFF
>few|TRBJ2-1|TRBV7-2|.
TGTGCCAGCAGCGTAAGGGAGAGCTCCTACAATGAGCAGTTCTTC
CASSVRESSYNEQFF
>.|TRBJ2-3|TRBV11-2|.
TGTGCCAGCAGCCCGACGGTGGGCCGGCCTGAGGATACGCAGTATTTT
CASSPTVGRPEDTQYF
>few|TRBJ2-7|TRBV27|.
TGTGCCAGCAGTAAACCCGGGACAATCTACGAGCAGTACTTC
CASSKPGTIYEQYF
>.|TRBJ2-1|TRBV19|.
TGTGCCAGTAGCCCGCAGGTTGAGCTTAGTGAGCAGTTCTTC
CASSPQVELSEQFF